The sequence of this T cell receptor (beta chain) was determined in a study of blood T cells in healthy people across ages. Looking at the study overall: Every two T cells gave about one barcoded beta molecule via template switching. Study-wide points: Estimated diversity across one million T cells was deemed an underestimate. Strong correlation linked observed beta diversity and percent naive T cells.

Concerning this clonotype: The antigen remains unidentified.

CDR1 and CDR2 from the germline V gene are SQVTM and ANQGSEA. The trim removed 3 bases at V and 11 bases at J, leaving 23 bases unmatched. The CDR3 consists of 17 residues. Alongside a J-beta primer mix, a sample-barcoded 5' primer served in a second PCR lasting about 7 to 11 cycles. TCRdb ran MiXCR on the 5' RACE reads and lists one entry per CDR3 protein. Of about 970,000 distinct CDR3 sequences in the sample, roughly 47% were seen once. The sequence was collected from a woman in her sixties or seventies in good health. This chain links TRBV29-1 with TRBJ2-5; 8 bases align to TRBD1. Sequencing was performed on blood. The CDR3 here is CSVEDSGQGRLYNEQYF. CDR3 bases: TGCAGCGTTGAGGACTCCGGACAGGGCCGACTATACAATGAGCAGTACTTC. Variable domain in full (rest from reference TRBV29-1 and TRBJ2-5): SAVISQKPSRDICQRGTSLTIQCQVDSQVTMMFWYRQQPGQSLTLIATANQGSEATYESGFVIDKFPISRPNLTFSTLTVSNMSPEDSSIYLCSVEDSGQGRLYNEQYFGPGTRLLVL.